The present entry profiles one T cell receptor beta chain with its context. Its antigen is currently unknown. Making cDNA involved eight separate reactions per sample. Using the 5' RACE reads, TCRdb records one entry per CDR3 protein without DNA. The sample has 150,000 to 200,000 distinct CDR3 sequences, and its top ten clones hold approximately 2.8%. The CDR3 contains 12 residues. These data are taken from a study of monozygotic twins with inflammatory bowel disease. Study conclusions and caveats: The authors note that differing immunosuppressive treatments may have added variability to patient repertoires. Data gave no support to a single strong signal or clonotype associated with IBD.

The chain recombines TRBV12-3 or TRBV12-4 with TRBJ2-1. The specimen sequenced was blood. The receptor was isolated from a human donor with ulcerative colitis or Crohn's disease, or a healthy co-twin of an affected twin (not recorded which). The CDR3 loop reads CASSFSVYEQFF.